What follows are 32 T cell receptor beta chains derived from one specimen sequenced in a study of T cell responses to AZD1222 COVID-19 vaccine. Sequencing used immunoSEQ multiplex PCR; TCRdb keeps in-frame clones, though not all of them. The sample has roughly 140,000 clones, 85% to 95% seen once. Source: peripheral blood, taken after recovery from COVID-19. The receptors derive from an adult who had recovered from COVID-19.

The genes are TRBV14 and TRBJ2-5, with a possible D match to TRBD1 (6 bases). The CDR3 covers 15 residues. The V end lost 4 bases, the J end lost 4 bases, and 16 bases lay between the germline ends. Germline V gene sequence: CDR1 SGHDN, CDR2 FVKESK. For the CDR3, the DNA is TGTGCCAGCAGCCCGGGACAACCCCTAGGAGAGACCCAGTACTTC. This encodes CASSPGQPLGETQYF.

The chain uses TRBV3-1 (or the pseudogene TRBV3-2) and TRBJ2-2; weak D call: TRBD1 (6 bases). The CDR3 has 16 amino acids. Germline V gene data show CDR1 as LGHDT and CDR2 as YNNKEL (reference sequence). The V gene lost 5 bases and the J gene lost 1 base, with 14 bases spanning the gap. Here the CDR3 reads CASSKRQAKNTGELFF. CDR3 sequence (DNA): TGTGCCAGCAGCAAGCGACAGGCCAAGAACACCGGGGAGCTGTTTTTT.

The gene calls are TRBV7-3 and TRBJ2-1; D is possibly TRBD2 (5 bases). V dropped 6 bases and J dropped 11 bases, with 17 bases sitting between them. CDR1 SGHTA and CDR2 FQGTGA come from the germline V gene. CDR3 length: 13 residues. CDR3 amino acids: CASSHPREYKQFF. CDR3 DNA: TGTGCCAGCAGTCATCCGAGGGAGTATAAGCAGTTCTTC.

The chain carries TRBV6-1 and TRBJ2-3, with TRBD2 identical over 9 bases. CDR1 is MNHNS and CDR2 is SASEGT in the germline V gene. V gave up 1 base and J gave up 0 bases; unmatched junction bases: 11. This CDR3 is built from 19 residues. CDR3 in amino acids: CASSEGSLAGRTSTDTQYF. The CDR3 nucleotides read TGTGCCAGCAGTGAAGGTAGCCTAGCGGGGCGAACTAGCACAGATACGCAGTATTTT.

The chain links TRBV2 to TRBJ1-1; D perhaps matches TRBD1 (5 bases). The V end was cut by 0 bases, the J end by 7 bases, with 6 bases between. Germline V gene data show CDR1 as SNHLY and CDR2 as FYNNEI. This CDR3 has 12 residues. The CDR3 reads CASSEADSEAFF. In DNA form, the CDR3 reads TGTGCCAGCAGTGAAGCCGACAGTGAAGCTTTCTTT. The full variable domain, with the rest looked up from reference TRBV2 and TRBJ1-1, is EPEVTQTPSHQVTQMGQEVILRCVPISNHLYFYWYRQILGQKVEFLVSFYNNEISEKSEIFDDQFSVERPDGSNFTLKIRSTKLEDSAMYFCASSEADSEAFFGQGTRLTVV.

V and J are TRBV6-5 and TRBJ1-6; no firm D call. Germline V CDR1 and CDR2: MNHEY, SVGAGI. V lost 6 bases, J lost 5 bases, and 11 bases lay in between. CDR3 length equals 14 residues. The CDR3: CASSQSGNNSPLHF. The CDR3 bases are TGTGCCAGCAGCCAGAGCGGAAATAATTCACCCCTCCACTTT.

The chain uses TRBV28 and TRBJ2-3, with D maybe TRBD2 (5 bases). Germline V gene lookup returns CDR1 MDHEN and CDR2 SYDVKM. The CDR3 loop spans 14 amino acids. Trimming stripped 4 bases from V and 6 bases from J, with 14 bases between. CDR3 nucleotides: TGTGCCAGCAGTTACGGCGGGTTGGTGGATACGCAGTATTTT. Amino acids: CASSYGGLVDTQYF.

V and J are TRBV28 and TRBJ1-2; D is unresolved. The germline V gene has CDR1 MDHEN and CDR2 SYDVKM. The CDR3 spans 13 residues. Trimming took off 5 bases at V and 3 bases at J, with 10 bases between the two ends. Written as DNA, the CDR3 is TGTGCCAGCAGTCCGTATTTGGACTATGGCTACACCTTC. Amino acid sequence: CASSPYLDYGYTF.

This clone showed up just a few times. This chain uses TRBV5-6 with TRBJ2-7; D uncertain. This CDR3 is 15 amino acids long. Germline values: CDR1 SGHDT, CDR2 YYEEEE. V was pared by 4 bases and J by 0 bases, with 14 bases between. The CDR3 coding sequence is TGTGCCAGCAGCACCTTCAGTCGGAGCTCCTACGAGCAGTACTTC. Translating it yields CASSTFSRSSYEQYF.

The V and J genes are TRBV28 and TRBJ2-7; D may be TRBD2 (6 bases). V was trimmed by 7 bases and J by 1 base, leaving 14 bases between them. Per the germline V gene, CDR1 is MDHEN and CDR2 is SYDVKM. This CDR3 comprises 14 residues. CDR3 coding DNA: TGTGCCAGCACCCGAGGGCGGGGTTCCTACGAGCAGTACTTC. Amino acids: CASTRGRGSYEQYF.

Only a few counts were recorded for this clone. The chain links TRBV10-3 to TRBJ2-1; 11 positions match TRBD2. V dropped 11 bases and J dropped 5; count of bases not matched to a gene: 11. This CDR3 is 15 amino acids long. The V gene's germline CDR1 is ENHRY and CDR2 SYGVKD. The CDR3 is CAVRPGTSGDNEQFF. As DNA, the CDR3 is TGTGCCGTAAGACCCGGGACTAGCGGAGACAATGAGCAGTTCTTC.

The V gene is TRBV7-2, the J gene TRBJ2-2; 7 bases agree with TRBD2. V shed 1 base and J 5 bases; nucleotides not matched to a gene: 10. This CDR3 is 17 amino acids long. Germline lookup yields CDR1 SGHTA and CDR2 FQGNSA. The CDR3 DNA sequence: TGTGCCAGCAGCTTAGGGTGGGCGGGAGTAGAAACCGGGGAGCTGTTTTTT. Protein sequence: CASSLGWAGVETGELFF.

The rearrangement links TRBV3-1 (or the pseudogene TRBV3-2) to TRBJ1-5; D is undetermined. The CDR3 has 16 amino acids. V was trimmed by 0 bases and J by 1 base, leaving 10 bases between them. Germline lookup yields CDR1 LGHDT and CDR2 YNNKEL (reference sequence). The CDR3 nucleotides read TGTGCCAGCAGCCAAGATCGGCCGGGCAGCAATCAGCCCCAGCATTTT. As protein: CASSQDRPGSNQPQHF.

The rearrangement links TRBV7-3 to TRBJ2-1; D might be TRBD2 (5 bases). Trimming left V 2 bases short and J 2 bases short, with 10 bases between. Germline CDR1 is SGHTA and CDR2 is FQGTGA. The CDR3 runs to 15 residues. CDR3 bases: TGTGCCAGCAGCTTACAGAGCGGAACCTACAATGAGCAGTTCTTC. It translates to CASSLQSGTYNEQFF.

Worth noting for this clone: The sample contains more than one DNA sequence encoding this CDR3. The chain employs TRBV5-6 and TRBJ2-7; weak D call: TRBD2 (6 bases). CDR3 length: 11 residues. Germline V gene data show CDR1 as SGHDT and CDR2 as YYEEEE. The V end lost 3 bases, the J end lost 7 bases, and 8 bases lay between the germline ends. In nucleotides, the CDR3 is TGTGCCAGCAGCTGGGCGGGGGAGCAGTACTTC. Its translation: CASSWAGEQYF.

The chain couples TRBV28 to TRBJ2-7, with D possibly TRBD1 on 5 matching bases. The CDR3 is 14 residues long. The germline V gene encodes CDR1 MDHEN and CDR2 SYDVKM. V lost 7 bases and J 3 bases, leaving 16 bases between the germline ends. The CDR3 nucleotides read TGTGCCAGCATAGGGGCGGCTTACGGCTACGAGCAGTACTTC. Translation gives CASIGAAYGYEQYF.

The chain employs TRBV2 and TRBJ1-5; D ambiguous. Looked up from germline, CDR1 is SNHLY and CDR2 is FYNNEI. The CDR3 totals 14 residues. V lost 10 bases and J lost 0, with 13 bases in between. CDR3 nucleotide sequence: TGTGCCACCTCTACCGGCAATAGCAATCAGCCCCAGCATTTT. This codes for CATSTGNSNQPQHF.

The genes are TRBV9 and TRBJ2-5, with 7 bases fitting TRBD2. V shed 1 base, J shed 3 bases, and the junction held 3 bases outside the gene matches. CDR1 is SGDLS, CDR2 YYNGEE, per germline. The CDR3 extends over 14 amino acids. The CDR3 coding sequence is TGTGCCAGCAGCGTAAGGGCGGGAGAAGAGACCCAGTACTTC. Protein sequence: CASSVRAGEETQYF.

V is TRBV7-2 and J is TRBJ2-7; TRBD2 is a possible D gene (6 bases). The ends were cut back, 1 base at V and 0 bases at J, with 10 bases in the middle. This CDR3 has 15 residues. Germline V gives CDR1 SGHTA, CDR2 FQGNSA. DNA of the CDR3: TGTGCCAGCAGCTTAGGTGGCGGGATCTCCTACGAGCAGTACTTC. As protein: CASSLGGGISYEQYF.

V is TRBV30 and J is TRBJ1-3; TRBD1 might be the D (5 bases). Germline V gives CDR1 GTSNPN, CDR2 SVGIG (reference sequence). V was clipped by 2 bases and J by 3 bases, with 8 bases between them. CDR3 length: 13 amino acids. The CDR3 DNA follows: TGTGCCTGGAGTCAGGGACGTGGAAACACCATATATTTT. Amino acids: CAWSQGRGNTIYF.

The rearrangement uses TRBV4-1 and TRBJ2-2; 9 nucleotides agree with TRBD2. The CDR3 totals 17 residues. Per the germline V gene, CDR1 is MGHRA and CDR2 is YSYEKL. Trimming removed 2 bases from V and 2 bases from J; junction bases left unmatched: 6. CDR3 protein: CASSQTLAGLNTGELFF. The CDR3 bases are TGCGCCAGCAGCCAAACCCTAGCGGGACTCAACACCGGGGAGCTGTTTTTT.

V and J are TRBV7-9 and TRBJ1-1; tentatively, D is TRBD1 (5 bases). This CDR3 has 14 amino acids. The V gene's germline CDR1 is SEHNR and CDR2 FQNEAQ (reference sequence). Trimming took off 9 bases at V and 1 base at J, with 15 bases between the two ends. DNA of the CDR3: TGTGCCAGTTCCCCCGGCAGGGCGAACACTGAAGCTTTCTTT. It specifies CASSPGRANTEAFF.

The genes are TRBV27 and TRBJ1-2; TRBD1 matches at 8 bases. V trimming: 2 bases; J trimming: 4 bases; junction bases outside the gene matches: 12. The CDR3 sequence is 17 residues long. Looked up from germline, CDR1 is MNHEY and CDR2 is SMNVEV (reference sequence). This chain's CDR3 is CASSLTRQGPSGYGYTF. As DNA, the CDR3 is TGTGCCAGCAGTTTAACCAGACAGGGGCCTTCGGGCTATGGCTACACCTTC.

The chain uses TRBV7-3 and TRBJ2-1; no clear D. Trimming stripped 2 bases from V and 5 bases from J, with 10 bases between. Germline V gene lookup returns CDR1 SGHTA and CDR2 FQGTGA. This CDR3 has 14 amino acids. CDR3 coding DNA: TGTGCCAGCAGCTTAGGTCTTTTTGACAATGAGCAGTTCTTC. It encodes CASSLGLFDNEQFF.

This rearrangement joins TRBV7-6 to TRBJ2-7; 14 bases match TRBD2. V was clipped by 5 bases and J by 7 bases; unmatched bases: 10. The CDR3 is made up of 16 amino acids. Germline V gene sequence: CDR1 SGHVS, CDR2 FNYEAQ. This CDR3 reads CASSGPGLAGAQEQYF. As DNA, the CDR3 is TGTGCCAGCAGCGGACCGGGACTAGCGGGAGCACAGGAGCAGTACTTC.

The chain employs TRBV4-1 and TRBJ2-7; tentatively, D is TRBD2 (6 bases). CDR1 and CDR2 (germline): MGHRA, YSYEKL. The CDR3 has 17 amino acids. Trimming pared 2 bases from V and 5 bases from J, leaving 22 bases between. The CDR3 spells CASSQLEFKTRIDEQYF. Written as DNA, the CDR3 is TGCGCCAGCAGCCAATTGGAGTTTAAGACTAGGATAGACGAGCAGTACTTC.

J is TRBJ2-7 and V is TRBV6-1, with D perhaps TRBD1 (6 bases). Germline V gene data show CDR1 as MNHNS and CDR2 as SASEGT. Trimming left V 3 bases short and J 7 bases short, with 7 bases between. The CDR3 consists of 11 residues. CDR3 nucleotides: TGTGCCAGCAGTGAGAGGGGGGAGCAGTACTTC. Its translation: CASSERGEQYF.

This chain uses TRBV29-1 with TRBJ2-1, with 11 bases that match TRBD2. V shed 2 bases and J 6 bases; nucleotides not matched to a gene: 12. This CDR3 has 17 amino acids. The germline CDR1 and CDR2 sequences are SQVTM and ANQGSEA. CDR3 coding DNA: TGCAGCGTTGAACCCAAACTGACTAGCGGGATACCCAATGAGCAGTTCTTC. Protein sequence: CSVEPKLTSGIPNEQFF.

The chain joins TRBV28 to TRBJ2-1; 8 bases are a match to TRBD1. The trim removed 8 bases at V and 7 bases at J, leaving 10 bases unmatched. CDR1 and CDR2 (germline): MDHEN, SYDVKM. The CDR3 runs 14 residues. CDR3 region: CASGSRDRYNEQFF. CDR3 DNA sequence: TGTGCCAGCGGTTCCCGGGACAGGTATAATGAGCAGTTCTTC. Together with reference TRBV28 and TRBJ2-1, the CDR3 gives the full variable domain: DVKVTQSSRYLVKRTGEKVFLECVQDMDHENMFWYRQDPGLGLRLIYFSYDVKMKEKGDIPEGYSVSREKKERFSLILESASTNQTSMYLCASGSRDRYNEQFFGPGTRLTVL.

The rearrangement uses TRBV6-5 and TRBJ1-4; tentatively, D is TRBD1 (6 bases). V shed 5 bases and J shed 7 bases, with 17 bases lying between them. The V gene's germline CDR1 is MNHEY and CDR2 SVGAGI. The CDR3 runs 15 residues. This CDR3 reads CASSNTQGPGEKLFF. CDR3 sequence (DNA): TGTGCCAGCAGTAACACCCAGGGGCCCGGTGAAAAACTGTTTTTT.

This chain uses TRBV2 with TRBJ2-3; D ambiguous. Trimming shortened V by 1 base and J by 4 bases, and 6 bases separated the two germline ends. CDR1 and CDR2 (germline): SNHLY, FYNNEI. This CDR3 contains 13 residues. The CDR3 DNA reads TGTGCCAGCAGTGAAGGGTACCCAGATACGCAGTATTTT. Protein sequence: CASSEGYPDTQYF.

This rearrangement joins TRBV28 to TRBJ2-7; 8 bases are a match to TRBD1. The CDR3 covers 16 residues. The V gene end was trimmed by 7 bases and the J gene end by 5 bases; junction bases not matched to a gene: 16. In germline, CDR1 is MDHEN, CDR2 SYDVKM. The CDR3 nucleotides are TGTGCCAGCACCCATACCCCGGGCAGGGGGCCTAACGAGCAGTACTTC. Translation gives CASTHTPGRGPNEQYF. The complete variable domain, with remaining parts taken from reference TRBV28 and TRBJ2-7, reads DVKVTQSSRYLVKRTGEKVFLECVQDMDHENMFWYRQDPGLGLRLIYFSYDVKMKEKGDIPEGYSVSREKKERFSLILESASTNQTSMYLCASTHTPGRGPNEQYFGPGTRLTVT.